The rows below give T cell receptor beta chains drawn from one sample of a study of follicular helper T cells after annual influenza vaccination. TCRdb's copy holds only in-frame clones and misses some; the assay was immunoSEQ multiplex PCR. The repertoire holds roughly 7,000 clones, with around nine tenths as singletons. The sequencing used CXCR5+ CD38- circulating T follicular helper cells from blood, collected 7 days after influenza vaccination. These TCRs come from an adult who received the influenza vaccine. Each CDR3 is given with its conserved first and last residue. The D gene is left open where the match is weak. Size values are once, few and many counts, or a class for expanded clones, and some rows have none.

J: TRBJ2-1; size: -; V: TRBV29-1; D: -; CDR3: CSFDRANEQFF; DNA: TGCAGCTTCGACAGAGCCAATGAGCAGTTCTTC
J: TRBJ1-5; size: few; V: TRBV19; D: TRBD1; CDR3: CASSKSQGAQGQPQHF; DNA: TGTGCCAGTAGTAAATCTCAGGGGGCGCAGGGACAGCCCCAGCATTTT
J: TRBJ1-1; size: -; V: TRBV4-2; D: -; CDR3: CASSPEGHSNTEAFF; DNA: TGTGCCAGCAGCCCAGAAGGACATTCGAACACTGAAGCTTTCTTT
J: TRBJ1-2; size: few; V: TRBV18; D: -; CDR3: CASSPPLGYGYTF; DNA: TGTGCCAGCTCACCCCCTTTGGGATATGGCTACACCTTC
J: TRBJ2-1; size: -; V: TRBV19; D: TRBD2; CDR3: CASSYAGGLSYNEQFF; DNA: TGTGCCAGTAGTTATGCGGGAGGACTCTCCTACAATGAGCAGTTCTTC
J: TRBJ2-2; size: -; V: TRBV5-1; D: TRBD1; CDR3: CASSLFGTGNAGELFF; DNA: TGCGCCAGCAGCTTGTTCGGGACAGGGAATGCCGGGGAGCTGTTTTTT
J: TRBJ2-7; size: -; V: TRBV19; D: -; CDR3: CASSIRTDRTPYEQYF; DNA: TGTGCCAGTAGTATTCGGACGGACAGAACCCCTTACGAGCAGTACTTC
J: TRBJ2-7; size: -; V: TRBV28; D: TRBD2; CDR3: CASSLRDNSGRREQYF; DNA: TGTGCCAGCAGTTTACGGGATAATAGCGGGAGACGCGAGCAGTACTTC
J: TRBJ1-2; size: -; V: TRBV14; D: -; CDR3: CASSQGRTVSYGYTF; DNA: TGTGCCAGCAGCCAAGGCCGGACAGTGTCCTATGGCTACACCTTC
J: TRBJ1-4; size: -; V: TRBV19; D: -; CDR3: CASMNRRDEKLFF; DNA: TGTGCCAGTATGAACCGGAGGGACGAAAAACTGTTTTTT
J: TRBJ1-2; size: few; V: TRBV7-6; D: -; CDR3: CASSLKSGPNYGYTF; DNA: TGTGCCAGCAGCTTAAAGTCAGGCCCCAACTATGGCTACACCTTC
J: TRBJ1-1; size: -; V: TRBV14; D: TRBD1; CDR3: CASRLGTGGTEAFF; DNA: TGTGCCAGCAGGTTGGGGACAGGGGGCACTGAAGCTTTCTTT
J: TRBJ2-1; size: -; V: TRBV5-1; D: TRBD2; CDR3: CASSLALSSGTLIYEQFF; DNA: TGCGCCAGCAGCTTGGCCCTGTCTAGCGGGACCCTTATATATGAGCAGTTCTTC
J: TRBJ2-7; size: -; V: TRBV13; D: -; CDR3: CASSFRDGRGMGEQYF; DNA: TGTGCCAGCAGCTTTCGGGACGGGAGAGGGATGGGCGAGCAGTACTTC
J: TRBJ1-2; size: -; V: TRBV6-5; D: -; CDR3: CASSYYGGSGYTF; DNA: TGTGCCAGCAGTTACTATGGGGGCTCTGGCTACACCTTC
J: TRBJ2-3; size: -; V: TRBV27; D: TRBD2; CDR3: CATRTSGNTQYF; DNA: TGTGCCACCAGGACTAGCGGAAACACGCAGTATTTT
J: TRBJ2-1; size: -; V: TRBV5-4; D: TRBD2; CDR3: CASSLGGLAGGDEQFF; DNA: TGTGCCAGCAGCTTGGGGGGACTAGCGGGAGGTGATGAGCAGTTCTTC
J: TRBJ2-7; size: -; V: TRBV5-1; D: TRBD2; CDR3: CASSPRLAGTNYEQYF; DNA: TGCGCCAGCAGCCCAAGACTAGCGGGGACCAACTACGAGCAGTACTTC
J: TRBJ1-1; size: -; V: TRBV7-2; D: -; CDR3: CASSLDRGSGEAFF; DNA: TGTGCCAGCAGCTTAGATCGGGGGTCGGGTGAAGCTTTCTTT
J: TRBJ1-5; size: -; V: TRBV11-2; D: -; CDR3: CASSLASSNQPQHF; DNA: TGTGCCAGCAGCTTAGCGTCCAGCAATCAGCCCCAGCATTTT
J: TRBJ1-4; size: -; V: TRBV6-5; D: -; CDR3: CASSYRGGTNEKLFF; DNA: TGTGCCAGCAGTTACAGGGGAGGCACTAATGAAAAACTGTTTTTT
J: TRBJ2-2; size: -; V: TRBV7-9; D: TRBD2; CDR3: CASSLSGGNTGELFF; DNA: TGTGCCAGCAGCTTATCGGGAGGGAACACCGGGGAGCTGTTTTTT
J: TRBJ2-3; size: once; V: TRBV7-2; D: TRBD2; CDR3: CASSKGVGTGEKLAGDF; DNA: TGTGCCAGCAGCAAAGGGGTCGGTACGGGAGAGAAGTTGGCGGGGGATTTT
J: TRBJ1-5; size: once; V: TRBV2; D: -; CDR3: CASRIDGLLSNQPQHF; DNA: TGTGCCAGCAGAATAGACGGACTTCTTAGCAATCAGCCCCAGCATTTT
J: TRBJ1-2; size: -; V: TRBV5-6; D: -; CDR3: CASSFGGWGYGYTF; DNA: TGTGCCAGCAGCTTTGGAGGGTGGGGCTATGGCTACACCTTC
J: TRBJ2-2; size: once; V: TRBV4-2; D: -; CDR3: CASSGGGGSNTGELFF; DNA: TGTGCCAGCAGCGGAGGGGGCGGGAGTAACACCGGGGAGCTGTTTTTT
J: TRBJ1-5; size: -; V: TRBV7-8; D: TRBD1; CDR3: CASSSTGSGNQPQHF; DNA: TGTGCCAGCAGCTCGACAGGGTCGGGCAATCAGCCCCAGCATTTT
J: TRBJ2-2; size: -; V: TRBV11-3; D: -; CDR3: CASSLGTSGPGELFF; DNA: TGTGCCAGCAGCTTAGGGACGTCGGGGCCCGGGGAGCTGTTTTTT
J: TRBJ2-1; size: once; V: TRBV6-5; D: -; CDR3: CASSYNVEAPYNEQFF; DNA: TGTGCCAGCAGTTACAACGTCGAGGCCCCGTACAATGAGCAGTTCTTC
J: TRBJ2-7; size: -; V: TRBV28; D: TRBD1; CDR3: CAIPRGTGNDEQYF; DNA: TGTGCCATTCCGCGCGGGACAGGGAACGACGAGCAGTACTTC
J: TRBJ2-1; size: -; V: TRBV19; D: -; CDR3: CASSILGPHNEQFF; DNA: TGTGCCAGTAGTATCCTTGGACCTCACAATGAGCAGTTCTTC
J: TRBJ2-1; size: -; V: TRBV19; D: TRBD2; CDR3: CASKTTASGSLGYNEQFF; DNA: TGTGCCAGTAAAACGACGGCTAGCGGGAGTCTAGGATACAATGAGCAGTTCTTC
J: TRBJ2-1; size: -; V: TRBV20-1; D: -; CDR3: CSASTYNEQFF; DNA: TGCAGTGCCTCCACATACAATGAGCAGTTCTTC
J: TRBJ1-1; size: -; V: TRBV19; D: TRBD1; CDR3: CASSTVQGFEAFF; DNA: TGTGCCAGTAGTACCGTACAGGGGTTTGAAGCTTTCTTT
J: TRBJ2-2; size: -; V: TRBV30; D: -; CDR3: CAWSKGGNTGELFF; DNA: TGTGCCTGGAGTAAGGGCGGGAACACCGGGGAGCTGTTTTTT
J: TRBJ2-3; size: -; V: TRBV19; D: TRBD1; CDR3: CASSPGQVRTDTQYF; DNA: TGTGCCAGTAGTCCTGGACAGGTTCGCACAGATACGCAGTATTTT